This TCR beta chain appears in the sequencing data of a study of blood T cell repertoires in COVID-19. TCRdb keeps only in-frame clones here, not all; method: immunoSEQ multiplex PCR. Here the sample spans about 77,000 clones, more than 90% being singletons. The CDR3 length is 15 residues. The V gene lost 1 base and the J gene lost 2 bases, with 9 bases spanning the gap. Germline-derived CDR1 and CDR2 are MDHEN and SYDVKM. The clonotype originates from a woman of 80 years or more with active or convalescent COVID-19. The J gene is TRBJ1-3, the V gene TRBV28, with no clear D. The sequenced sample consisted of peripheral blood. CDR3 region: CASSLSGSAGNTIYF. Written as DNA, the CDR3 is TGTGCCAGCAGTTTATCTGGCAGTGCTGGAAACACCATATATTTT.